This T cell receptor beta chain was observed in a study of glioma-infiltrating T cells. This clonotype showed up many times. Using RNA template, CDR3s of TCR alpha and beta were amplified with iRepertoire arm-PCR. TCRdb called the multiplex PCR reads again in MiXCR, with one record for every CDR3 protein. The repertoire includes some 110,000 distinct CDR3 sequences, roughly 25% of them detected once, and roughly 15% sits in the top ten. Germline V gene data show CDR1 as SGHRS and CDR2 as YFSETQ. This CDR3 has 15 amino acids. V was trimmed by 4 bases and J by 7 bases, leaving 18 bases between them. The sample comprised glioma tissue, nonneoplastic brain tissue, or PBMCs (not recorded which). The chain uses TRBV5-1 and TRBJ2-1, with TRBD1 as a possible D gene (5 bases). This TCR was sampled from a human donor with low-grade glioma or glioblastoma, undergoing nonglioma brain surgery, or in good health (not recorded which). The CDR3 nucleotides read TGCGCCAGCAGCCTGGGGCAGTCTGAGGCAAATGAGCAGTTCTTC. It specifies CASSLGQSEANEQFF.